The 6 T cell receptor beta chains given below trace back to one sample, sequenced in a study of blood T cell repertoires in COVID-19. Assay: immunoSEQ multiplex PCR; the TCRdb copy retains only in-frame clones and omits some. The repertoire holds under 35,000 clones, with approximately 87% as singletons. Material: peripheral blood. The source is a human donor in a cohort sampled during active COVID-19.

The rearrangement links TRBV9 to TRBJ2-2, with TRBD2 matching over 10 bases. The J segment lost 5 bases and the V segment lost 4 bases, leaving 8 bases of the junction unmatched. The CDR3 has 16 amino acids. Per the germline V gene, CDR1 is SGDLS and CDR2 is YYNGEE. This CDR3 reads CASSILAGGGTGELFF. In nucleotides, the CDR3 is TGTGCCAGCAGCATCTTAGCGGGGGGCGGAACCGGGGAGCTGTTTTTT.

CDR3 sequence reads: CASSSREVTDTQYF. CDR3 in DNA: TGTGCCAGCAGCTCGAGGGAGGTCACAGATACGCAGTATTTT. The genes are TRBV7-9 and TRBJ2-3; tentatively, D is TRBD2 (6 bases). The V end was cut by 4 bases, the J end by 2 bases, with 10 bases between. The CDR3 is 14 residues long. Germline CDR1 and CDR2: SEHNR and FQNEAQ (reference sequence).

This sequence joins TRBV7-2 and TRBJ1-2, with a tentative D call TRBD1 (5 bases). The germline CDR1 and CDR2 sequences are SGHTA and FQGNSA. The CDR3 spans 14 residues. V dropped 0 bases and J dropped 2 bases, with 7 bases sitting between them. The CDR3 coding sequence is TGTGCCAGCAGCTTAGCGGCAGGGAACTATGGCTACACCTTC. This codes for CASSLAAGNYGYTF. Full variable domain (missing parts from reference TRBV7-2 and TRBJ1-2): GAGVSQSPSNKVTEKGKDVELRCDPISGHTALYWYRQSLGQGLEFLIYFQGNSAPDKSGLPSDRFSAERTGGSVSTLTIQRTQQEDSAVYLCASSLAAGNYGYTFGSGTRLTVV.

The chain has TRBV21-1 and TRBJ1-4; TRBD1, as called in the table, went unchecked against the DNA. TRBV21-1 represents a pseudogene. There are 12 residues in the CDR3. CDR3 amino acids: CASRTGDEKLFF. The CDR3, as DNA: TGTGCCAGCAGGACAGGGGATGAAAAACTGTTTTTT.

The rearrangement uses TRBV21-1 and TRBJ1-5. TRBV21-1 is recorded as a pseudogene. This CDR3 spans 15 amino acids. In nucleotides, the CDR3 is TGTGCCAGCAGAGAAAAGCGGCACTTGAGACAGCCCCAGCATTTT. Its translation is CASREKRHLRQPQHF.

The chain couples TRBV7-8 to TRBJ1-5, with TRBD1 as a possible D gene (5 bases). The CDR3 extends over 13 amino acids. V was cut by 3 bases and J by 7 bases, with 10 bases left in between. The V gene's germline CDR1 is SGHVS and CDR2 FQNEAQ. This CDR3 reads CASSLGRGQPQHF. In DNA, the CDR3 is TGTGCCAGCAGCTTGGGGCGCGGACAGCCCCAGCATTTT.